These 26 T cell receptor beta chains were sequenced from one sample in a study of OX40 agonist ivuxolimab in advanced cancers. Measured with immunoSEQ multiplex PCR; TCRdb has only the in-frame clones, and not every one. The sample yields around 29,000 clones, approximately 80% seen once. Material: CD4+ or CD8+ T cells sorted from blood, obtained in a trial of the OX40 agonist ivuxolimab. Every receptor here comes from an adult with an advanced solid tumor such as melanoma, head and neck, liver or kidney cancer.

The count of this clone is one. The V and J genes are TRBV20-1 and TRBJ2-7; 7 nucleotides line up with TRBD1. The CDR3 spans 11 residues. After removal of 7 bases from V and 3 bases from J, the junction contained 3 bases not matched to a gene. Germline V lookup: CDR1 DFQATT, CDR2 SNEGSKA (reference sequence). The CDR3 protein is CSVRQGYEQYF. Written as DNA, the CDR3 is TGCAGTGTCCGACAGGGCTACGAGCAGTACTTC.

V and J are TRBV2 and TRBJ2-4; maybe TRBD2 (7 bases). The V end lost 0 bases, the J end lost 3 bases, and 12 bases lay between the germline ends. This CDR3 has 16 residues. Germline CDR1 SNHLY, CDR2 FYNNEI. In DNA form, the CDR3 reads TGTGCCAGCAGTGAAGCGGGGGGGCTTGGCAAAAACATTCAGTACTTC. It specifies CASSEAGGLGKNIQYF. The full variable domain, in which reference TRBV2 and TRBJ2-4 provide the parts outside the CDR3, is EPEVTQTPSHQVTQMGQEVILRCVPISNHLYFYWYRQILGQKVEFLVSFYNNEISEKSEIFDDQFSVERPDGSNFTLKIRSTKLEDSAMYFCASSEAGGLGKNIQYFGAGTRLSVL.

The chain joins TRBV7-6 to TRBJ1-1; the D is unclear. Germline CDR1 is SGHVS and CDR2 is FNYEAQ. The CDR3 is 15 amino acids. Trimming stripped 4 bases from V and 5 bases from J, with 17 bases between. The CDR3 sequence is CASSYLGSGITEAFF. CDR3 bases: TGTGCCAGCAGCTACCTCGGTTCCGGTATAACTGAAGCTTTCTTT.

V and J are TRBV27 and TRBJ2-3; D is uncertain. This CDR3 spans 14 amino acids. Trimming cost V 3 bases and J 6 bases, with 13 bases left between them. Germline CDR1 reads MNHEY; CDR2 reads SMNVEV (reference sequence). CDR3 bases: TGTGCCAGCAGTTTCTCCCTGATTGGGGATACGCAGTATTTT. The encoded protein is CASSFSLIGDTQYF.

A few counts support this clone. The genes are TRBV29-1 and TRBJ2-2; D is ambiguous. This CDR3 spans 10 amino acids. CDR1 and CDR2 from the germline V gene are SQVTM and ANQGSEA. V gave up 7 bases and J gave up 3 bases, with 3 bases separating them. The CDR3 DNA reads as TGCAGCGCATACACCGGGGAGCTGTTTTTT. This sequence encodes CSAYTGELFF.

This rearrangement joins TRBV9 to TRBJ2-5, with 11 positions matching TRBD2. The CDR3 has 15 residues. CDR1 SGDLS and CDR2 YYNGEE come from the germline V gene. Trimming took 3 bases from V and 5 from J; bases not matched to a gene: 6. CDR3 coding DNA: TGTGCCAGCAGCGGAATAGCGGGGGGGCTGGAGACCCAGTACTTC. It translates to CASSGIAGGLETQYF.

By sample share, this clone is medium-sized (0.01 to 0.1%). The V and J genes are TRBV19 and TRBJ1-3, with D unresolved. The germline V gene has CDR1 LNHDA and CDR2 SQIVND (reference sequence). The CDR3 totals 16 residues. V lost 7 bases and J 0 bases, leaving 16 bases between the germline ends. This CDR3 reads CASIDARGSSGNTIYF. DNA for the CDR3: TGTGCCAGTATTGACGCGCGCGGTAGCTCTGGAAACACCATATATTTT.

The chain uses TRBV11-2 and TRBJ2-7; TRBD2 is a possible D gene (5 bases). Germline V gene sequence: CDR1 SGHAT, CDR2 FQNNGV. The length of the CDR3 is 13 residues. Trimming stripped 5 bases from V and 3 bases from J, with 11 bases between. The CDR3 nucleotides read TGTGCCAGCAGCACGGGGAACAACTACGAGCAGTACTTC. Translated, it gives CASSTGNNYEQYF.

The chain uses TRBV5-1 and TRBJ2-1, with 7 bases aligning to TRBD1. Germline CDR1 SGHRS, CDR2 YFSETQ. The V gene end was trimmed by 2 bases and the J gene end by 3 bases; junction bases not matched to a gene: 5. CDR3 length: 15 amino acids. In DNA, the CDR3 is TGCGCCAGCAGCTTATGGACAGGTAACTACAATGAGCAGTTCTTC. Its protein is CASSLWTGNYNEQFF.

The rearrangement links TRBV28 to TRBJ2-7; 7 bases are shared with TRBD1. J lost 3 bases, V lost 5 bases, and 7 bases had no gene match. Germline assignment: CDR1 MDHEN and CDR2 SYDVKM. The CDR3 has 14 residues. CDR3 nucleotides: TGTGCCAGCAGTGGGGACAGCAGAGGCTACGAGCAGTACTTC. Translating gives CASSGDSRGYEQYF.

This chain connects TRBV5-6 to TRBJ2-3; tentatively, D is TRBD2 (6 bases). V was clipped by 2 bases and J by 3 bases, with 13 bases between them. The CDR3 spans 15 residues. Germline assignment: CDR1 SGHDT and CDR2 YYEEEE. The CDR3 region is CASSFTLAATDTQYF. The CDR3 bases are TGTGCCAGCAGCTTCACTTTAGCGGCAACAGATACGCAGTATTTT.

V is TRBV2 and J is TRBJ2-1, with D tentatively TRBD1 (5 bases). V was clipped by 7 bases and J by 7 bases, with 11 bases between them. CDR1 SNHLY and CDR2 FYNNEI come from the germline V gene. The CDR3 sequence is 12 residues long. The CDR3 spells CASTAGMNEQFF. The CDR3 DNA is TGTGCCAGCACGGCAGGGATGAATGAGCAGTTCTTC.

The rearrangement uses TRBV27 and TRBJ2-6; no clear D gene. The ends were cut back, 2 bases at V and 1 base at J, with 6 bases in the middle. This CDR3 region has 15 residues. Looked up from germline, CDR1 is MNHEY and CDR2 is SMNVEV (reference sequence). The CDR3 sequence: CASSLGVSGANVLTF. The CDR3 DNA reads as TGTGCCAGCAGTTTAGGGGTTTCTGGGGCCAACGTCCTGACTTTC.

The V and J genes are TRBV13 and TRBJ1-3; a weak D match, TRBD1 (6 bases). The CDR3 length is 17 residues. Trimming pared 5 bases from V and 0 bases from J, leaving 17 bases between. Germline CDR1 reads PRHDT; CDR2 reads FYEKMQ (reference sequence). CDR3 DNA sequence: TGTGCCAGCAGCCAAGGAATAGGGGGGAACTCTGGAAACACCATATATTTT. Translated, it gives CASSQGIGGNSGNTIYF.

The chain couples TRBV13 to TRBJ1-1; possible D gene TRBD1, 5 bases. V lost 1 base and J 2 bases, leaving 8 bases between the germline ends. Germline V gives CDR1 PRHDT, CDR2 FYEKMQ (reference sequence). The CDR3 extends over 14 amino acids. The DNA of the CDR3 is TGTGCCAGCAGCTTAGAGGGGCACAACACTGAAGCTTTCTTT. This codes for CASSLEGHNTEAFF.

V usage is TRBV29-1 and J usage is TRBJ2-2; possible D gene TRBD1, 5 bases. The CDR3 is 14 amino acids. Germline V gene sequence: CDR1 SQVTM, CDR2 ANQGSEA. Trimming pared 2 bases from V and 1 base from J, leaving 8 bases between. This CDR3 is CSVERQKNTGELFF. In DNA, the CDR3 is TGCAGCGTTGAAAGACAGAAGAACACCGGGGAGCTGTTTTTT.

This sequence joins TRBV5-1 and TRBJ1-6; D unclear. The CDR3 contains 16 residues. In germline, CDR1 is SGHRS, CDR2 YFSETQ. V lost 4 bases and J lost 8, with 19 bases in between. The CDR3 DNA sequence: TGCGCCAGCAGCGACATGGACGGAGGTTTCCATTCACCCCTCCACTTT. It translates to CASSDMDGGFHSPLHF.

V gene TRBV9 combines with J gene TRBJ2-2; the D call may be TRBD1 or TRBD2 (5 bases each). The CDR3 is 15 residues long. The germline CDR1 and CDR2 sequences are SGDLS and YYNGEE. Trimming stripped 1 base from V and 0 bases from J, with 7 bases between. The CDR3 region has the DNA TGTGCCAGCAGCGTATGGGGGACGAACACCGGGGAGCTGTTTTTT. It translates to CASSVWGTNTGELFF.

Remarks on this clone: The same CDR3 can be traced to other DNA sequences in this sample. The chain uses TRBV7-9 and TRBJ1-1; maybe TRBD1 (6 bases). Germline-derived CDR1 and CDR2 are SEHNR and FQNEAQ (reference sequence). The CDR3 covers 14 residues. V lost 6 bases and J lost 6, with 17 bases in between. Written as DNA, the CDR3 is TGTGCCAGCAGACATCCAGGGGTCGTTTCTGAAGCTTTCTTT. Its translation is CASRHPGVVSEAFF.

V is TRBV4-2 and J is TRBJ1-1; no clear D gene. The germline V and J ends were trimmed by 3 bases and 6 bases, with 8 bases remaining between them. The CDR3 runs 12 residues. Per germline, CDR1 LGHNA and CDR2 YNFKEQ. This CDR3 is CASSHSEAEAFF. DNA of the CDR3: TGTGCCAGCAGCCACTCAGAGGCTGAAGCTTTCTTT.

J is TRBJ1-5 and V is TRBV10-3; 7 positions match TRBD1. CDR3 length equals 16 residues. Germline CDR1 ENHRY, CDR2 SYGVKD. The J segment lost 0 bases and the V segment lost 8 bases, leaving 10 bases of the junction unmatched. For the CDR3, the DNA is TGTGCCATCCATCCCACAGGGGTAGGTAGCAATCAGCCCCAGCATTTT. It yields the protein CAIHPTGVGSNQPQHF.

The V call is TRBV19, the J call TRBJ2-3; no definite D call. The CDR3 is 13 residues long. In germline, CDR1 is LNHDA, CDR2 SQIVND (reference sequence). V was cut by 1 base and J by 0 bases, with 2 bases left in between. The CDR3: CASSIASTDTQYF. CDR3 DNA: TGTGCCAGTAGTATAGCAAGCACAGATACGCAGTATTTT.

The rearrangement joins TRBV19 to TRBJ2-1, with 10 bases fitting TRBD2. Trimming took 5 bases from V and 2 from J; bases not matched to a gene: 3. The CDR3 contains 15 residues. Germline CDR1 and CDR2: LNHDA and SQIVND (reference sequence). CDR3 in DNA: TGTGCCAGTAGTTCTAGCGGGAGTCCCTACAATGAGCAGTTCTTC. It translates to CASSSSGSPYNEQFF.

This chain uses TRBV15 with TRBJ2-7; TRBD2 aligns across 11 bases. J gave up 7 bases and V 4 bases, and 6 bases lay outside the gene matches. This CDR3 region has 14 residues. CDR1 is LNHNV and CDR2 is YYDKDF in the germline V gene (reference sequence). CDR3 in amino acids: CATSKVSGRGEQYF. The DNA for the CDR3 is TGTGCCACCAGCAAAGTTAGCGGGAGGGGAGAGCAGTACTTC.

The chain carries TRBV28 and TRBJ2-7, with 7 bases matching TRBD2. The CDR3 loop spans 12 amino acids. Germline loops: CDR1 MDHEN, CDR2 SYDVKM. Trimming took 3 bases from V and 6 from J; bases not matched to a gene: 2. CDR3 DNA sequence: TGTGCCAGCAGTTTGGGAGGGGTCGAGCAGTACTTC. It translates to CASSLGGVEQYF.

In this sample, this clone turned up a few times. Other DNA sequences in the sample encode the same CDR3. CDR3 sequence: CASSLTGSSYNEQFF. As DNA, the CDR3 is TGTGCCAGCAGTTTGACAGGGAGCTCCTACAATGAGCAGTTCTTC. This chain uses TRBV27 with TRBJ2-1; 7 positions match TRBD1. V gave up 3 bases and J gave up 0 bases; unmatched junction bases: 2. Per the germline V gene, CDR1 is MNHEY and CDR2 is SMNVEV (reference sequence). The CDR3 consists of 15 residues.